These 31 T cell receptor beta chains share one sample of origin, sequenced in a study of blood T cell repertoires in COVID-19. Generated by immunoSEQ multiplex PCR, the TCRdb table keeps only in-frame clones and is missing some. The sample has approximately 84,000 clones, about 70% seen once; the top ten hold 5.7%. The sample taken for sequencing was peripheral blood. These receptors were obtained from a man in his fifties with active or convalescent COVID-19.

The gene calls are TRBV5-1 and TRBJ1-3; perhaps TRBD1 as D (5 bases). CDR1 SGHRS and CDR2 YFSETQ come from the germline V gene. Trimming left V 0 bases short and J 6 bases short, with 13 bases between. The CDR3 is made up of 15 amino acids. The CDR3 DNA follows: TGCGCCAGCAGCTTGGACGGGACTCCTACAAACACCATATATTTT. This translates into CASSLDGTPTNTIYF.

CDR3 in DNA: TGTGCCAGCGCGGGATGGAGCTCGCAGTATTTT. Protein: CASAGWSSQYF. The chain uses TRBV7-3 and TRBJ2-3, with D perhaps TRBD2 (6 bases). The germline V gene has CDR1 SGHTA and CDR2 FQGTGA. The CDR3 extends over 11 amino acids. V was shortened by 8 bases and J by 10 bases, with 13 bases between the two germline ends.

The chain employs TRBV9 and TRBJ2-3; D call uncertain. Germline assignment: CDR1 SGDLS and CDR2 YYNGEE. Trimming shortened V by 1 base and J by 6 bases, and 9 bases separated the two germline ends. CDR3 size: 13 residues. The chain's CDR3 is CASSVITRDTQYF. The CDR3 DNA is TGTGCCAGCAGCGTAATAACCCGGGATACGCAGTATTTT. Drawing the rest from reference TRBV9 and TRBJ2-3, the complete variable domain is DSGVTQTPKHLITATGQRVTLRCSPRSGDLSVYWYQQSLDQGLQFLIQYYNGEERAKGNILERFSAQQFPDLHSELNLSSLELGDSALYFCASSVITRDTQYFGPGTRLTVL.

J is TRBJ2-3 and V is TRBV4-3, with a weak D call TRBD2 (6 bases). CDR3 length equals 14 residues. Germline V CDR1 and CDR2: LGHNA, YSLEER. V lost 3 bases and J 3 bases, leaving 10 bases between the germline ends. CDR3 in amino acids: CASSQGGGTDTQYF. The CDR3 DNA reads TGCGCCAGCAGCCAGGGTGGGGGGACAGATACGCAGTATTTT.

The V call is TRBV3-1 (or the pseudogene TRBV3-2), the J call TRBJ2-5; the match to TRBD2 covers 12 bases. With V trimmed by 0 bases and J by 5 bases, 1 base remained unmatched. The CDR3 has 15 amino acids. Germline V lookup: CDR1 LGHDT, CDR2 YNNKEL (reference sequence). CDR3: CASSQDGTSGETQYF. The CDR3 region has the DNA TGTGCCAGCAGCCAAGATGGGACTAGCGGGGAGACCCAGTACTTC.

A few counts support this clone. The chain uses TRBV25-1 and TRBJ1-2, with TRBD1 matching over 7 bases. In germline, CDR1 is MGHDK, CDR2 SYGVNS. J lost 7 bases, V lost 2 bases, and 13 bases had no gene match. The CDR3 extends over 16 amino acids. This CDR3 is CASSERGTTTGIGYTF. As DNA, the CDR3 is TGTGCCAGCAGTGAAAGAGGGACCACGACAGGGATTGGCTACACCTTC.

The chain employs TRBV19 and TRBJ2-7; D is unresolved. CDR3 length: 13 amino acids. Germline V gene data show CDR1 as LNHDA and CDR2 as SQIVND (reference sequence). V lost 6 bases and J lost 0, with 9 bases in between. The chain's CDR3 is CASSRSTSYEQYF. The CDR3 nucleotides read TGTGCCAGTAGCCGTAGTACCTCCTACGAGCAGTACTTC.

This clone came up many times. This chain joins TRBV6-5 and TRBJ2-5, with D possibly TRBD2 on 6 matching bases. CDR3 size: 15 residues. CDR1 MNHEY and CDR2 SVGAGI come from the germline V gene. V was pared by 7 bases and J by 5 bases, with 20 bases between. The CDR3 DNA follows: TGTGCCAGCACTCCCACCCGCGGGGTCGGGGAGACCCAGTACTTC. Its protein product is CASTPTRGVGETQYF.

The J gene is TRBJ1-6, the V gene TRBV19; a possible D gene is TRBD1 (6 bases). The CDR3 length is 14 residues. The germline V gene has CDR1 LNHDA and CDR2 SQIVND (reference sequence). With 1 base removed from V and 7 bases from J, the gap between germline ends came to 8 bases. The CDR3 reads CASSIAGVNSPLHF. The CDR3 DNA is TGTGCCAGTAGTATAGCAGGGGTAAATTCACCCCTCCACTTT.

The rearrangement links TRBV19 to TRBJ1-6; TRBD1 is a possible D gene (6 bases). Germline CDR1 and CDR2: LNHDA and SQIVND (reference sequence). With 6 bases removed from V and 7 bases from J, the gap between germline ends came to 13 bases. This CDR3 comprises 14 residues. The CDR3 DNA follows: TGTGCCAGTAGCTTAGACAGGCCGAATTCACCCCTCCACTTT. This sequence encodes CASSLDRPNSPLHF.

The V and J genes are TRBV7-7 and TRBJ2-5; D not certain. V was trimmed by 5 bases and J by 0 bases, leaving 10 bases between them. Germline assignment: CDR1 SSHAT and CDR2 FNYEAQ (reference sequence). This CDR3 has 14 residues. CDR3 nucleotides: TGTGCCAGCAGCCCGACGGGTCACCAAGAGACCCAGTACTTC. Its translation: CASSPTGHQETQYF.

The V gene is TRBV19, the J gene TRBJ1-1, with 7 bases matching TRBD1. CDR1 and CDR2 (germline): LNHDA, SQIVND (reference sequence). V lost 8 bases to trimming and J lost 7 bases; unmatched junction nucleotides: 16. The CDR3 sequence is 15 residues long. The CDR3 DNA reads as TGTGCCAGTGTTCTCCTTGGGACAGCCGGGGGTGAAGCTTTCTTT. This encodes CASVLLGTAGGEAFF.

A few counts support this clone. This chain links TRBV9 with TRBJ1-1, with 12 bases aligning to TRBD1. Germline CDR1 SGDLS, CDR2 YYNGEE. The J segment lost 6 bases and the V segment lost 3 bases, leaving 21 bases of the junction unmatched. CDR3 length: 20 residues. CDR3 DNA: TGTGCCAGCAGCGACCCGGGACAGGGGGCCAGGGGGCCAACAGACTCTGAAGCTTTCTTT. This gives the protein CASSDPGQGARGPTDSEAFF. The full variable domain, its missing parts supplied by reference TRBV9 and TRBJ1-1, is DSGVTQTPKHLITATGQRVTLRCSPRSGDLSVYWYQQSLDQGLQFLIQYYNGEERAKGNILERFSAQQFPDLHSELNLSSLELGDSALYFCASSDPGQGARGPTDSEAFFGQGTRLTVV.

The chain employs TRBV6-2 or TRBV6-3 and TRBJ2-3, with a possible D match to TRBD2 (6 bases). Germline V gene sequence: CDR1 MNHEY, CDR2 SVGEGT. V was shortened by 1 base and J by 6 bases, with 8 bases between the two germline ends. The length of the CDR3 is 13 residues. The CDR3 reads CASSYYLADTQYF. Here the CDR3 DNA reads TGTGCCAGCAGTTACTATCTAGCGGATACGCAGTATTTT.

The rearrangement links TRBV7-2 to TRBJ2-3, with TRBD2 matching 7 bases. The CDR3 is 14 amino acids. CDR1 SGHTA and CDR2 FQGNSA come from the germline V gene. The trim removed 5 bases at V and 0 bases at J, leaving 2 bases unmatched. The CDR3: CASSGTISTDTQYF. CDR3 nucleotide sequence: TGTGCCAGCAGCGGGACTATCAGCACAGATACGCAGTATTTT.

The rearrangement links TRBV19 to TRBJ1-1, with a possible D match to TRBD1 (6 bases). Germline V CDR1 and CDR2: LNHDA, SQIVND (reference sequence). There are 12 residues in the CDR3. Trimming took 9 bases from V and 11 from J, leaving 19 bases between them. CDR3 region: CASHPGGHLAFF. CDR3 nucleotide sequence: TGTGCCAGCCACCCGGGGGGACACTTGGCTTTCTTT.

The chain is built from TRBV5-1 and TRBJ2-6; TRBD1 aligns across 8 bases. This CDR3 is 16 amino acids long. With V trimmed by 2 bases and J by 2 bases, 3 bases remained unmatched. Per germline, CDR1 SGHRS and CDR2 YFSETQ. The CDR3 region has the DNA TGCGCCAGCAGCTTCCAGGGGGCGGCTGGGGCCAACGTCCTGACTTTC. Translated: CASSFQGAAGANVLTF.

This clone was observed a single time. The rearrangement links TRBV18 to TRBJ2-5; no firm D call. Between the trimmed V and J ends, which lost 2 bases and 2 bases, there was a span of 6 bases. The CDR3 spans 13 residues. Germline V gene sequence: CDR1 KGHSH, CDR2 LQKENI. The CDR3 sequence is CASSPTLQETQYF. The CDR3 DNA sequence: TGTGCCAGCTCACCAACTCTACAAGAGACCCAGTACTTC.

Comment on this clone: This specimen includes other DNA sequences encoding the same CDR3. The rearrangement links TRBV5-1 to TRBJ1-5; D is unclear. Germline V lookup: CDR1 SGHRS, CDR2 YFSETQ. This CDR3 is 13 amino acids long. Trimming left V 0 bases short and J 6 bases short, with 7 bases between. CDR3 in amino acids: CASSLEGGQPQHF. CDR3 coding DNA: TGCGCCAGCAGCTTGGAAGGAGGTCAGCCCCAGCATTTT.

This clone was recorded a few times. The V and J genes are TRBV18 and TRBJ2-5; 8 bases map to TRBD1. Trimming cost V 0 bases and J 5 bases; bases outside gene matches: 5. Looked up from germline, CDR1 is KGHSH and CDR2 is LQKENI. This CDR3 comprises 15 residues. The CDR3 region is CASSPPSTGGETQYF. The CDR3 bases are TGTGCCAGCTCACCACCGAGTACAGGGGGTGAGACCCAGTACTTC.

This clone was picked up a small number of times. This chain joins TRBV6-5 and TRBJ2-5; TRBD2 matches 9 bases. This CDR3 region has 11 residues. Germline values: CDR1 MNHEY, CDR2 SVGAGI. The trim removed 8 bases at V and 7 bases at J, leaving 2 bases unmatched. The CDR3 reads CASRGGGTQYF. CDR3 coding DNA: TGTGCCAGCCGCGGGGGGGGGACCCAGTACTTC.

The gene calls are TRBV6-5 and TRBJ1-2; a weak D match, TRBD1 (6 bases). Germline CDR1 reads MNHEY; CDR2 reads SVGAGI. CDR3 length: 14 amino acids. Trimming took off 2 bases at V and 5 bases at J, with 12 bases between the two ends. CDR3 in amino acids: CASSYGSRGYGYTF. CDR3 in DNA: TGTGCCAGCAGTTACGGTTCCAGGGGATATGGCTACACCTTC.

This sequence joins TRBV18 and TRBJ2-1; the match to TRBD1 covers 7 bases. From germline, CDR1 is KGHSH and CDR2 LQKENI. The CDR3 runs to 15 residues. V shed 3 bases and J 7 bases; nucleotides not matched to a gene: 9. This CDR3 reads CASSPRDRDGNEQFF. CDR3 bases: TGTGCCAGCTCACCCCGCGACAGGGACGGGAATGAGCAGTTCTTC.

This clone has just a few counts. The gene calls are TRBV7-3 and TRBJ1-2; D may be TRBD1 (5 bases). The CDR3 is 16 residues long. Between the trimmed V and J ends, which lost 5 bases and 4 bases, there was a span of 20 bases. Germline V gene lookup returns CDR1 SGHTA and CDR2 FQGTGA. CDR3 coding DNA: TGTGCCAGCAGCCCCCGGGGCGGGGGTTGGAGCTATGGCTACACCTTC. It encodes CASSPRGGGWSYGYTF. Full variable domain (rest looked up from reference TRBV7-3 and TRBJ1-2): GAGVSQTPSNKVTEKGKYVELRCDPISGHTALYWYRQSLGQGPEFLIYFQGTGAADDSGLPNDRFFAVRPEGSVSTLKIQRTERGDSAVYLCASSPRGGGWSYGYTFGSGTRLTVV.

This chain links TRBV30 with TRBJ2-1; TRBD2 matches 8 bases. The germline V gene encodes CDR1 GTSNPN and CDR2 SVGIG (reference sequence). This CDR3 region has 13 residues. V shed 1 base and J 6 bases; nucleotides not matched to a gene: 2. In nucleotides, the CDR3 is TGTGCCTGGAGTGCCGGGACTAGCAATGAGCAGTTCTTC. This translates into CAWSAGTSNEQFF.

The chain has TRBV6-5 and TRBJ2-1, with D perhaps matching TRBD2 (5 bases). Germline lookup yields CDR1 MNHEY and CDR2 SVGAGI. The CDR3 has 16 amino acids. V dropped 4 bases and J dropped 2 bases, with 15 bases sitting between them. The CDR3: CASSSWPLRAYNEQFF. CDR3 bases: TGTGCCAGCAGTTCTTGGCCCCTGAGGGCCTACAATGAGCAGTTCTTC.

The chain links TRBV9 to TRBJ2-7; D is unresolved. With 6 bases removed from V and 6 bases from J, the gap between germline ends came to 13 bases. Per the germline V gene, CDR1 is SGDLS and CDR2 is YYNGEE. This CDR3 has 12 residues. CDR3: CASTVLSSEQYF. The CDR3 nucleotides read TGTGCCAGCACCGTGTTGAGTTCCGAGCAGTACTTC.

The rearrangement joins TRBV7-8 to TRBJ1-5; D possibly corresponds to TRBD1 (5 bases). Per the germline V gene, CDR1 is SGHVS and CDR2 is FQNEAQ. The CDR3 loop spans 15 amino acids. With 1 base removed from V and 5 bases from J, the gap between germline ends came to 12 bases. The DNA of the CDR3 is TGTGCCAGCAGCTTAGGGCCCCGGGGGGATCAGCCCCAGCATTTT. Amino acid sequence: CASSLGPRGDQPQHF.

The gene calls are TRBV6-1 and TRBJ2-5; D ambiguous. V was shortened by 1 base and J by 7 bases, with 10 bases between the two germline ends. Germline V gene lookup returns CDR1 MNHNS and CDR2 SASEGT. The length of the CDR3 is 13 residues. CDR3 DNA: TGTGCCAGCAGTGAAGATGGTGGAGCGACCCAGTACTTC. The encoded protein is CASSEDGGATQYF.

The V call is TRBV7-8, the J call TRBJ2-3, with a tentative D call TRBD2 (6 bases). Germline CDR1 is SGHVS and CDR2 is FQNEAQ. The V gene lost 1 base and the J gene lost 0 bases, with 11 bases spanning the gap. The CDR3 is 16 residues long. The CDR3: CASSLGGAPSTDTQYF. Written as DNA, the CDR3 is TGTGCCAGCAGCTTAGGCGGGGCCCCTAGCACAGATACGCAGTATTTT.

The genes are TRBV7-8 and TRBJ2-7; 9 bases are shared with TRBD1. The CDR3 is 14 residues long. The V segment lost 4 bases and the J segment 1 base; nucleotides outside the gene matches: 2. In germline, CDR1 is SGHVS, CDR2 FQNEAQ. In nucleotides, the CDR3 is TGTGCCAGCAGCTCGGGACAGGGTTCCTACGAGCAGTACTTC. Encoded protein: CASSSGQGSYEQYF.